One sample yielded the 17 T cell receptor beta chains listed below, sequenced in a study of blood T cell repertoires in COVID-19. Sequencing was performed with immunoSEQ multiplex PCR; in TCRdb, only in-frame clones are kept and a portion is missing. The table records 70,000 or so clones, around 86% of them present only once. Sequenced sample: peripheral blood. The receptors stem from a woman under 30 with acute or convalescent COVID-19.

This chain joins TRBV27 and TRBJ2-3; 10 bases match TRBD2. This CDR3 is built from 16 residues. Germline V gives CDR1 MNHEY, CDR2 SMNVEV (reference sequence). The J segment lost 3 bases and the V segment lost 5 bases, leaving 8 bases of the junction unmatched. The CDR3 region is CASSPSKGLATDTQYF. The DNA of the CDR3 is TGTGCCAGCAGTCCCTCCAAGGGACTAGCGACAGATACGCAGTATTTT.

The rearrangement joins TRBV6-5 to TRBJ1-1, with D possibly being TRBD1 (5 bases). The V end was cut by 0 bases, the J end by 0 bases, with 8 bases between. CDR3 length: 15 amino acids. The germline CDR1 and CDR2 sequences are MNHEY and SVGAGI. CDR3: CASSYSGGLNTEAFF. The CDR3 nucleotides read TGTGCCAGCAGTTACTCGGGGGGACTGAACACTGAAGCTTTCTTT.

The sample holds one count of this clone. The gene calls are TRBV29-1 and TRBJ1-2, with a tentative D call TRBD1 (6 bases). The CDR3 runs 13 residues. CDR1 is SQVTM and CDR2 is ANQGSEA in the germline V gene. Trimming took 3 bases from V and 5 from J, leaving 13 bases between them. CDR3 bases: TGCAGCGTTGAGGTCAGGGGTAGGTATGGCTACACCTTC. Translation: CSVEVRGRYGYTF.

V gene TRBV13 combines with J gene TRBJ1-1; the match to TRBD1 covers 9 bases. V gave up 5 bases and J gave up 4 bases; unmatched junction bases: 11. Germline V gives CDR1 PRHDT, CDR2 FYEKMQ (reference sequence). The CDR3 runs to 16 residues. The CDR3 DNA sequence: TGTGCCAGCAGCCCCCTACAGGGGGCTATAGGCACTGAAGCTTTCTTT. This gives the protein CASSPLQGAIGTEAFF.

This clone came up a few times. The chain recombines TRBV14 with TRBJ2-5, with TRBD1 as a possible D gene (6 bases). The CDR3 runs 14 residues. Germline V CDR1 and CDR2: SGHDN, FVKESK. V lost 2 bases, J lost 5 bases, and 12 bases lay in between. The DNA of the CDR3 is TGTGCCAGCAGCCAACTAACAGGGTTGGAGACCCAGTACTTC. It yields the protein CASSQLTGLETQYF.

V usage is TRBV5-5 and J usage is TRBJ2-1; weak D call: TRBD1 (6 bases). Between the trimmed V and J ends, which lost 3 bases and 8 bases, there was a span of 15 bases. This CDR3 is built from 14 residues. CDR1 is SGHKS and CDR2 is YYEKEE in the germline V gene (reference sequence). CDR3: CASSSRTGSHEQFF. For the CDR3, the DNA is TGTGCCAGCAGCTCCAGAACAGGGTCCCATGAGCAGTTCTTC.

This clone was detected a few times. The chain has TRBV4-1 and TRBJ1-1, with D maybe TRBD1 (5 bases). There are 13 residues in the CDR3. Trimming removed 4 bases from V and 8 bases from J, with 14 bases in between. Germline CDR1 MGHRA, CDR2 YSYEKL. The CDR3 reads CASSPAGGGEAFF. CDR3 in DNA: TGCGCCAGCAGCCCAGCTGGTGGGGGGGAAGCTTTCTTT.

This clone was seen once. The rearrangement uses TRBV6-5 and TRBJ1-2; the match to TRBD1 covers 7 bases. Germline V CDR1 and CDR2: MNHEY, SVGAGI. V shed 6 bases, J shed 3 bases, and the junction held 10 bases outside the gene matches. This CDR3 has 15 amino acids. CDR3 DNA: TGTGCCAGCAGCGGTAGGGGACAGCACTACTATGGCTACACCTTC. It translates to CASSGRGQHYYGYTF.

The CDR3 region has the DNA TGTGCCAGCACCATTGACAGGTTCAATCAGCCCCAGCATTTT. Translating it yields CASTIDRFNQPQHF. V and J are TRBV28 and TRBJ1-5, with D tentatively TRBD1 (6 bases). The germline V and J ends were trimmed by 7 bases and 3 bases, with 13 bases remaining between them. Germline loops: CDR1 MDHEN, CDR2 SYDVKM. The CDR3 runs to 14 residues.

This chain connects TRBV7-8 to TRBJ2-7; D possibly corresponds to TRBD2 (6 bases). This CDR3 contains 15 residues. Germline V CDR1 and CDR2: SGHVS, FQNEAQ. V lost 4 bases and J lost 3, with 16 bases in between. CDR3: CASSSGTPRRYEQYF. The CDR3 region has the DNA TGTGCCAGCAGCTCCGGGACTCCCCGGCGCTACGAGCAGTACTTC.

This sequence joins TRBV7-9 and TRBJ1-1; D perhaps matches TRBD1 (5 bases). The germline V and J ends were trimmed by 7 bases and 0 bases, with 6 bases remaining between them. The CDR3 covers 12 residues. Germline loops: CDR1 SEHNR, CDR2 FQNEAQ (reference sequence). The CDR3 DNA sequence: TGTGCCAGCAACAGGCTGAACACTGAAGCTTTCTTT. It encodes CASNRLNTEAFF.

This rearrangement joins TRBV6-5 to TRBJ2-1; 10 bases map to TRBD1. The V gene end was trimmed by 4 bases and the J gene end by 1 base; junction bases not matched to a gene: 1. This CDR3 contains 15 residues. Germline V gene lookup returns CDR1 MNHEY and CDR2 SVGAGI. CDR3 loop: CASSLGQGSYNEQFF. The CDR3 bases are TGTGCCAGCAGTTTGGGACAGGGGTCCTACAATGAGCAGTTCTTC.

The CDR3 reads CASSFRGILESPLHF. DNA for the CDR3: TGTGCCAGCAGTTTCAGAGGAATACTGGAGTCACCCCTCCACTTT. The chain joins TRBV27 to TRBJ1-6; no definite D call. The CDR3 has 15 amino acids. Germline V gene data show CDR1 as MNHEY and CDR2 as SMNVEV (reference sequence). Between the trimmed V and J ends, which lost 3 bases and 10 bases, there was a span of 16 bases.

The V call is TRBV7-8, the J call TRBJ2-1, with a tentative D call TRBD2 (7 bases). The CDR3 sequence is 16 residues long. The germline V gene encodes CDR1 SGHVS and CDR2 FQNEAQ. Trimming left V 0 bases short and J 9 bases short, with 18 bases between. For the CDR3, the DNA is TGTGCCAGCAGCTTAGCGAGACTAGCTCTCAGGGGTGAGCAGTTCTTC. Translation: CASSLARLALRGEQFF. Combining the CDR3 with reference TRBV7-8 and TRBJ2-1 gives the whole variable domain GAGVSQSPRYKVAKRGQDVALRCDPISGHVSLFWYQQALGQGPEFLTYFQNEAQLDKSGLPSDRFFAERPEGSVSTLKIQRTQQEDSAVYLCASSLARLALRGEQFFGPGTRLTVL.

The chain links TRBV30 to TRBJ2-7; perhaps TRBD1 as D (6 bases). The CDR3 covers 14 residues. The V and J ends lost 3 bases and 5 bases respectively, with 17 bases between them. In germline, CDR1 is GTSNPN, CDR2 SVGIG (reference sequence). The CDR3 region has the DNA TGTGCCTGGAGCGGGGCAGGGGAGTCCCACGAGCAGTACTTC. Protein: CAWSGAGESHEQYF.

The chain is built from TRBV12-3 or TRBV12-4 and TRBJ2-5; D not resolved. The CDR3 runs 13 residues. The V gene lost 5 bases and the J gene lost 4 bases, with 11 bases spanning the gap. Written as DNA, the CDR3 is TGTGCCAGCAGTATAGGCCCGCGAGAGACCCAGTACTTC. This codes for CASSIGPRETQYF.

The genes are TRBV5-6 and TRBJ1-6; TRBD1 matches at 7 bases. V was clipped by 4 bases and J by 8 bases; unmatched bases: 12. Germline V CDR1 and CDR2: SGHDT, YYEEEE. This CDR3 has 16 amino acids. The CDR3 protein is CASSLLELQGYSPLHF. Written as DNA, the CDR3 is TGTGCCAGCAGCCTTTTAGAATTACAGGGGTATTCACCCCTCCACTTT.